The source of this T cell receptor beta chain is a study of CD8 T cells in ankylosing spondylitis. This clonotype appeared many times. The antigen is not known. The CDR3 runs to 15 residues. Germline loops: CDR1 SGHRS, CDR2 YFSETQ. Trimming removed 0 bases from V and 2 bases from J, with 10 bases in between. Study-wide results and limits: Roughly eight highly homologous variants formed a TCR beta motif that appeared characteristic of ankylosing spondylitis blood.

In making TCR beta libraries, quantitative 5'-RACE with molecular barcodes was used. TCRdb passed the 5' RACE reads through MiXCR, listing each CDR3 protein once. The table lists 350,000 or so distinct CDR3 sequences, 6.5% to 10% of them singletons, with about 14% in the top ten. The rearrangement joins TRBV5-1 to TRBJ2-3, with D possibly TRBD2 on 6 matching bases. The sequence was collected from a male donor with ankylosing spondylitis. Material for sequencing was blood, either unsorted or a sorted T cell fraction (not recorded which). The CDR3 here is CASSLVSGDTDTQYF. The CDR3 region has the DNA TGCGCCAGCAGCTTGGTATCGGGAGACACAGATACGCAGTATTTT.